This T cell receptor beta chain was retrieved from a study of CD8+CD57+ T cells in acquired aplastic anemia. At the level of the study: Sorted CD4+ plus CD8+ cells gave DNA averaging about 3.2 ug. Whole-study findings and limits: Patients had twenty-nine CD8+ CDR3 sequences in common with controls (the shared set).

Notes on this clonotype: Antigen unknown.

Sequenced patients had shown CD8+CD57+ cell expansion by flow cytometry. Researchers used genomic DNA as the template to profile TCR beta VDJ and CDR3. TCRdb re-called the reads through MiXCR, storing one row per CDR3 protein. Of about 160,000 distinct CDR3 sequences detected, over 40% appear once; the ten largest clones hold 3% to 4%. The receptor comes from a human donor with aplastic anemia. The sample comprised sorted CD4+, CD8+, or CD8+CD57+ T cells (not recorded which) from PBMCs.

The CDR3 region has the DNA TGTGCCAGCAGGAAGGACAGGGGGTACGAGCAGTACTTC. Residues: CASRKDRGYEQYF. The V and J genes are TRBV2 and TRBJ2-7, with 10 bases aligning to TRBD1. The CDR3 sequence is 13 residues long. Germline CDR1 SNHLY, CDR2 FYNNEI. V dropped 6 bases and J dropped 4; count of bases not matched to a gene: 3.